This T cell receptor (beta chain) was observed in a study of metastatic and nonmetastatic thyroid tumors (dated by TCRdb to 2018 to 2021). Study-wide context: Repertoires from peripheral blood and from tumor or nodule tissue samples of malignant and benign thyroid patients were compared.

Summary of the overall study and its limitations: TCR beta diversity was reported as significantly higher in malignant tumors than in benign nodules, in both blood and tumor samples.

Libraries were built with PCR. TCRdb names Illumina HiSeq 4000 as the instrument used. High-throughput sequencing was used to profile the CDR3 region of the TCR beta-chain in every patient. On the authors' methods: CDR3 differences across clinicopathological groups were used to build a classifier for discriminating distant-metastatic papillary thyroid cancer patients. Repertoire diversity was assessed with the Shannon index, and tumor-blood repertoire similarity with the Morisita-Horn index. TCRdb passed the public sequencing reads through fastp at Q25 and MiXCR, retaining productive beta sequences. It is TCRdb's table, rather than the study itself, that gives the V and J calls and clone size. The sample yields about 22,000 clones; around 40% were counted once. The top ten clones comprise 22% of the sample. No treatment had been received by any patient before thyroid surgery. The study retrospectively analysed patient clinical samples collected from the early 2010s to the late 2010s using T-cell receptor beta sequencing.

V sheds 5 bases and J sheds 6 bases, leaving 16 bases between their ends. The CDR1 and CDR2 encoded by the germline V gene (reference sequence) are LNHDA and SQIVND. The CDR3 runs 15 amino acids, cysteine and phenylalanine included. Of all the DNA, just the CDR3 is kept, 45 bases in frame from base 1. In regard to this clone: The clone's antigen remains unknown. No quality values exist for individual bases; no much larger clone is one base distant.

This sequence was found in a male donor with papillary thyroid cancer or a benign thyroid nodule (not recorded which). Some clones in this sample may be carry-over from other donors' samples. The rearrangement joined TRBV19 to TRBJ2-2; TRBD2 is a weak D gene call, 5 bases matching. The specimen was blood. CDR3 loop: CASSPPGGFPGELFF. The DNA sequence is given as TGTGCCAGTAGTCCTCCAGGCGGGTTTCCCGGGGAGCTGTTTTTT.